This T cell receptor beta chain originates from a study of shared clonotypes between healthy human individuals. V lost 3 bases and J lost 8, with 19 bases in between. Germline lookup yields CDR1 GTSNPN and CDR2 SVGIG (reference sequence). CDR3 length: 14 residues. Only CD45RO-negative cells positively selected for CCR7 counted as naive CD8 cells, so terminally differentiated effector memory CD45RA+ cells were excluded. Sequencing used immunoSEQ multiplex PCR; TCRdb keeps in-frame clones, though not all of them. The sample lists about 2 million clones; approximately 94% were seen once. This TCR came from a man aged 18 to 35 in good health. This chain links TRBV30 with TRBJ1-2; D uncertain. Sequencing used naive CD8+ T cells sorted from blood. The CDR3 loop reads CAWREAGVTRGYTF. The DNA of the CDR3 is TGTGCCTGGAGAGAGGCTGGGGTCACGCGGGGCTACACCTTC.